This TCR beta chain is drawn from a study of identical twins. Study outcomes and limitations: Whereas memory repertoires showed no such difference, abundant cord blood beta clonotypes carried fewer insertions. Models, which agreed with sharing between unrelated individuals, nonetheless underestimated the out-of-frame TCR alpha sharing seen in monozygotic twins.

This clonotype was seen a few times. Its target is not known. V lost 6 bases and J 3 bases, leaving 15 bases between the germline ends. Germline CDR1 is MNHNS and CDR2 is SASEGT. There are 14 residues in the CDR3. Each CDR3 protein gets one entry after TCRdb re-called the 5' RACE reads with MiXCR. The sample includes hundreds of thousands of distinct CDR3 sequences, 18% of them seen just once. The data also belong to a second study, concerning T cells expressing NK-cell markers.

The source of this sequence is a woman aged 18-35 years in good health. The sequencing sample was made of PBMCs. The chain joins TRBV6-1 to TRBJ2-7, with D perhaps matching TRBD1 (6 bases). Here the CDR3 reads CASRNPGHIYEQYF. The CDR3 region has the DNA TGTGCCAGCAGGAACCCGGGACATATCTACGAGCAGTACTTC.